The rows below give T cell receptor beta chains drawn from one sample of a study of CXCR3-negative and CXCR3-positive naive CD8 T cells. TCRdb re-called the 5' RACE reads; every CDR3 protein appears as one record, without DNA. The sample yields some 130,000 distinct CDR3 sequences, of which the top ten take up approximately 0.54%. The sample taken for sequencing was naive CXCR3+ CD8+ T cells from blood. The receptor set was obtained from a human donor in good health. Some clones in this sample may be carry-over from other donors' samples. The CDR3 runs from the conserved cysteine through the conserved F or W.

v_gene	j_gene	CDR3aa
TRBV30	TRBJ1-1	CAWAGQAPTEAFF
TRBV7-2	TRBJ2-7	CASSEDRGLPYEQYF
TRBV2	TRBJ2-5	CASSESVLAKETQYF
TRBV7-2	TRBJ2-7	CASSLSKGHYEQYF
TRBV5-4	TRBJ1-1	CASSLSPLQWNTEAFF
TRBV5-1	TRBJ2-3	CASSHPTGASTDTQYF
TRBV15	TRBJ2-3	CATRTTGLSTDTQYF
TRBV10-3	TRBJ2-4	CATRGLAGEAKNIQYF
TRBV7-3	TRBJ2-7	CASSLGGSLTDEQYF
TRBV20-1	TRBJ2-1	CSASYLSRSYNEQFF
TRBV2	TRBJ2-5	CASSPHRASGEGSETQYF
TRBV4-3	TRBJ2-3	CASGDWNSDTQYF
TRBV4-1	TRBJ2-1	CASSPPGQRISEQFF
TRBV7-2	TRBJ2-1	CASSLFDLGEQFF
TRBV6-2/TRBV6-3	TRBJ2-7	CASSYRLPNAYEQYF
TRBV20-1	TRBJ1-2	CSPIDTPYYGYTF
TRBV11-3	TRBJ2-7	CASSLGGNSDEQYF
TRBV24-1	TRBJ2-3	CATSDLAGGPDTQYF
TRBV10-1	TRBJ2-1	CASSEKSGSSYNEQFF
TRBV7-9	TRBJ1-1	CASSRTSDGNAEAFF
TRBV13	TRBJ1-5	CASSLGGTGDQPQHF
TRBV15	TRBJ2-7	CATSRGGDRSYEQYF
TRBV12-3/TRBV12-4	TRBJ2-2	CASSSVTNTGELFF
TRBV6-5	TRBJ2-7	CASTPRESSYEQYF
TRBV20-1	TRBJ2-7	CSAGLAGTYEQYF
TRBV7-6	TRBJ1-4	CASSSGDRGSEKLFF
TRBV4-1	TRBJ2-1	CASSQDLSHRGEQFF
TRBV9	TRBJ2-2	CASSVGDHTGELFF
TRBV7-8	TRBJ2-5	CASSPILAGGPGSQYF
TRBV4-3	TRBJ2-7	CASSQERVGPYEQYF
TRBV6-5	TRBJ1-1	CASGGGTEAFF
TRBV5-1	TRBJ1-1	CASSGGQAETEAFF
TRBV9	TRBJ2-1	CASSVEGLAGMNEQFF
TRBV6-1	TRBJ2-7	CASSEWGTSGGYEQYF
TRBV20-1	TRBJ2-7	CSASPLGRYEQYF
TRBV7-6	TRBJ2-7	CASSLDVRGYEQYF
TRBV28	TRBJ2-5	CASSLMGTSGILETQYF
TRBV3-1	TRBJ2-3	CASSQDAFGGGGDTQYF
TRBV27	TRBJ1-3	CASSAGQSSGNTIYF
TRBV9	TRBJ1-1	CASSVGKNTEAFF
TRBV7-3	TRBJ1-2	CASSFYPGLDGYTF
TRBV5-1	TRBJ1-2	CASRPWGSTNYGYTF
TRBV20-1	TRBJ1-6	CSARGEPWGIGNSPLHF
TRBV4-1	TRBJ2-1	CASSQDVASLAQGEQFF
TRBV7-3	TRBJ2-1	CASSSGLAGDEQFF
TRBV5-4	TRBJ2-1	CASSYDPGPDEQFF
TRBV5-1	TRBJ2-1	CARVAGTGAGEQFF
TRBV20-1	TRBJ2-7	CSATSGESFTPYEQYF
TRBV6-6	TRBJ1-5	CASSLRPWAGQGILEPQHF
TRBV10-3	TRBJ2-7	CAISSGLDRGTYEQYF
TRBV7-3	TRBJ1-5	CASSLWANQPQHF